Listed below are T cell receptor beta chains from one sample, sequenced in a study of shared clonotypes between healthy human individuals. Repertoires were generated with immunoSEQ multiplex PCR, while TCRdb's copy carries only in-frame clones and drops some. Of over a million clones listed, around 95% are singletons. Material for sequencing was naive CD4+ T cells sorted from blood. Every receptor here comes from a man aged 30 to 39 in good health. Both conserved end residues are part of each CDR3. A D gene is named only where the DNA matches it firmly. Expanded clones are given a class, and other clones once, few, many or no size at all.

>TRBV19|NA|NA|TRBJ1-5
CASSEQKALNQPQHF
TGTGCCAGTAGCGAGCAGAAGGCACTAAATCAGCCCCAGCATTTT
>TRBV9|NA|TRBD2|TRBJ2-1
CASSPTARTSGINEQFF
TGTGCCAGCAGCCCGACCGCCAGGACTAGCGGGATCAATGAGCAGTTCTTC
>TRBV5-4|NA|NA|TRBJ2-1
CASSIDIGSYNEQFF
TGTGCCAGCAGCATAGACATCGGTTCCTACAATGAGCAGTTCTTC
>TRBV18|once|NA|TRBJ1-3
CASSPLARTSGNTIYF
TGTGCCAGCTCACCACTGGCTAGAACCTCTGGAAACACCATATATTTT
>TRBV4-3|NA|NA|TRBJ2-2
CASSQELANTGELFF
TGCGCCAGCAGCCAAGAACTAGCTAACACCGGGGAGCTGTTTTTT
>TRBV19|NA|TRBD2|TRBJ2-5
CASSIASGTETQYF
TGTGCCAGTAGTATAGCTAGCGGGACAGAGACCCAGTACTTC
>TRBV28|NA|TRBD1|TRBJ2-3
CASSLPEGQGAGDTQYF
TGTGCCAGCAGTTTGCCCGAGGGACAGGGGGCAGGAGATACGCAGTATTTT
>TRBV7-8|NA|NA|TRBJ1-1
CASRSLGEAFF
TGTGCCAGCCGTAGTCTAGGTGAAGCTTTCTTT
>TRBV5-1|NA|TRBD1|TRBJ2-7
CASSSAPGQGPLSSYEQYF
TGCGCCAGCAGCTCGGCCCCGGGACAGGGGCCACTTAGCTCCTACGAGCAGTACTTC
>TRBV11-1|NA|NA|TRBJ2-7
CASSLEGQVYEQYF
TGTGCCAGCAGCTTAGAAGGGCAGGTCTACGAGCAGTACTTC
>TRBV14|NA|NA|TRBJ2-1
CASSQDRASEYEQFF
TGTGCCAGCAGCCAAGATAGGGCTAGCGAATATGAGCAGTTCTTC
>TRBV6-1|NA|TRBD1|TRBJ2-7
CASSAYRGVSSYEQYF
TGTGCCAGCAGTGCTTACAGGGGGGTTAGTTCCTACGAGCAGTACTTC
>TRBV11-3|once|TRBD1|TRBJ2-3
CASSPGGADTQYF
TGTGCCAGCAGCCCAGGGGGCGCAGATACGCAGTATTTT
>TRBV5-4|NA|TRBD2|TRBJ2-5
CASSLGLFGSGSSQETQYF
TGTGCCAGCAGCTTGGGTCTATTTGGTAGCGGGAGTAGTCAAGAGACCCAGTACTTC
>TRBV27|NA|TRBD1|TRBJ1-5
CASSPGQGSQPQHF
TGTGCCAGCAGCCCCGGACAGGGCAGCCAGCCCCAGCATTTT
>TRBV28|NA|NA|TRBJ1-3
CASSLAGAAGNTIYF
TGTGCCAGCAGTTTAGCAGGGGCGGCTGGAAACACCATATATTTT
>TRBV10-2|NA|NA|TRBJ2-5
CASSEIWGIQETQYF
TGCGCCAGCAGTGAGATTTGGGGTATACAAGAGACCCAGTACTTC
>TRBV19|NA|TRBD2|TRBJ2-1
CASSIVGLALNEQFF
TGTGCCAGTAGTATAGTGGGACTAGCGCTCAATGAGCAGTTCTTC
>TRBV10-3|NA|NA|TRBJ1-1
CAISESRNTEAFF
TGTGCCATCAGTGAGTCGAGGAACACTGAAGCTTTCTTT
>TRBV5-1|once|NA|TRBJ2-1
CASREGNEQFF
TGCGCCAGCAGGGAGGGAAATGAGCAGTTCTTC
>TRBV7-8|NA|NA|TRBJ1-1
CASSLAGWVAEAFF
TGTGCCAGCAGCTTAGCAGGATGGGTCGCTGAAGCTTTCTTT
>TRBV2|NA|NA|TRBJ2-7
CASSRDTSYEQYF
TGTGCCAGCAGCCGAGACACCTCCTACGAGCAGTACTTC
>TRBV18|NA|NA|TRBJ2-5
CASSPQIATLARQETQYF
TGTGCCAGCTCACCACAAATCGCTACCCTAGCGAGACAAGAGACCCAGTACTTC
>TRBV2|NA|NA|TRBJ2-2
CASSGQTTGELFF
TGTGCCAGCAGTGGACAGACCACCGGGGAGCTGTTTTTT
>TRBV7-9|NA|NA|TRBJ1-1
CASSARPGNTEAFF
TGTGCCAGCAGCGCTAGACCGGGGAACACTGAAGCTTTCTTT
>TRBV29-1|NA|NA|TRBJ2-1
CSVGGSTFEQFF
TGCAGCGTTGGGGGTAGTACTTTTGAGCAGTTCTTC
>TRBV11-3|NA|NA|TRBJ2-1
CASSAGLGGYNEQFF
TGTGCCAGCAGCGCGGGCCTGGGAGGTTACAATGAGCAGTTCTTC
>TRBV6-1|NA|NA|TRBJ1-5
CASSRTDSNQPQHF
TGTGCCAGCAGTAGGACGGATAGCAATCAGCCCCAGCATTTT